One and the same sample provided the 5 T cell receptor beta chains below, sequenced in a study of cytomegalovirus exposure and HLA in healthy donors. The PCR employed 60 Vbeta primers together with 13 Jbeta primers. Profiled with immunoSEQ multiplex PCR; TCRdb holds only in-frame clones, not every one. The sample holds 150,000 to 200,000 clones; roughly two thirds are singletons and the top ten take approximately 4.5%. The sequenced material came from PBMCs. All receptors derive from a woman aged 18 to 35 in good health and CMV-seropositive.

This clone was seen just once. V usage is TRBV7-3 and J usage is TRBJ2-5, with D possibly being TRBD2 (6 bases). This CDR3 is built from 15 residues. Germline loops: CDR1 SGHTA, CDR2 FQGTGA. V was pared by 0 bases and J by 12 bases, with 20 bases between. The CDR3, as DNA: TGTGCCAGCAGCTTAACGCGGGACCCCGAAAACCCGAAGTACTTC. Its protein is CASSLTRDPENPKYF.

This chain links TRBV19 with TRBJ2-7; D may be TRBD1 (6 bases). CDR1 and CDR2 from the germline V gene are LNHDA and SQIVND (reference sequence). This CDR3 is built from 16 residues. V dropped 4 bases and J dropped 6 bases, with 22 bases sitting between them. The CDR3 coding sequence is TGTGCCAGTAGTACGCCTCCTGGCAGGGAGACAGGCGAGCAGTACTTC. It codes for CASSTPPGRETGEQYF.

The chain has TRBV18 and TRBJ1-4; 8 bases are a match to TRBD1. Germline CDR1 is KGHSH and CDR2 is LQKENI. There are 16 residues in the CDR3. V dropped 8 bases and J dropped 5; count of bases not matched to a gene: 13. Here the CDR3 reads CASRQGAVRKNEKLFF. DNA of the CDR3: TGTGCCAGCCGGCAGGGGGCAGTCCGCAAAAATGAAAAACTGTTTTTT.

The chain is built from TRBV19 and TRBJ2-6; tentative D call: TRBD1 (5 bases). V dropped 4 bases and J dropped 1 base, with 8 bases sitting between them. Germline values: CDR1 LNHDA, CDR2 SQIVND (reference sequence). The length of the CDR3 is 15 residues. The CDR3 protein is CASSNRQSGANVLTF. Written as DNA, the CDR3 is TGTGCCAGTAGTAACCGACAGTCTGGGGCCAACGTCCTGACTTTC. The whole variable domain, filled in from reference TRBV19 and TRBJ2-6, reads DGGITQSPKYLFRKEGQNVTLSCEQNLNHDAMYWYRQDPGQGLRLIYYSQIVNDFQKGDIAEGYSVSREKKESFPLTVTSAQKNPTAFYLCASSNRQSGANVLTFGAGSRLTVL.

The CDR3 sequence: CASGPRQGSNQPQHF. The DNA of the CDR3 is TGTGCCAGTGGCCCGCGACAGGGCAGCAATCAGCCCCAGCATTTT. J is TRBJ1-5 and V is TRBV19; 7 bases agree with TRBD1. The CDR3 loop spans 15 amino acids. The J segment lost 1 base and the V segment lost 8 bases, leaving 8 bases of the junction unmatched. In germline, CDR1 is LNHDA, CDR2 SQIVND (reference sequence).